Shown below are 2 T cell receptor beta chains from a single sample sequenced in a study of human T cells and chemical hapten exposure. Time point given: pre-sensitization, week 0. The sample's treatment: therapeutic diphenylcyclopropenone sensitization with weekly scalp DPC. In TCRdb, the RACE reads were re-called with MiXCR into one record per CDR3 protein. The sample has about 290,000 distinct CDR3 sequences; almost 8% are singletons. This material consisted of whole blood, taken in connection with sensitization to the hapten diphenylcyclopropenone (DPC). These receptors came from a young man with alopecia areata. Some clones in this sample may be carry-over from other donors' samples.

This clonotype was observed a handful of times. DNA for the CDR3: TGTGCCAGCAGCCAAAGGGACAGCTCCTACGAGCAGTACTTC. This codes for CASSQRDSSYEQYF. The chain is built from TRBV3-1 and TRBJ2-7; the match to TRBD1 covers 7 bases. Germline V gene data show CDR1 as LGHDT and CDR2 as YNNKEL (reference sequence). V lost 2 bases, J lost 0 bases, and 1 base stayed unmatched. The CDR3 totals 14 residues.

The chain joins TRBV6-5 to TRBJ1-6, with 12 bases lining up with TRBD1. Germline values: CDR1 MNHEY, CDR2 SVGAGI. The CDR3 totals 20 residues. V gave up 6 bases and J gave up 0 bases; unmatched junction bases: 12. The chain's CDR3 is CASSHKPGQGASSYNSPLHF. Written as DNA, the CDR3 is TGTGCCAGCAGCCATAAGCCGGGACAGGGGGCCAGCTCCTATAATTCACCCCTCCACTTT.